This T cell receptor (beta chain) stems from a study of cytomegalovirus exposure and HLA in healthy donors. Study information: The 550 to 800 first-cohort repertoires and the 95 to 150 validation repertoires shared the same platform, a later analysis reported. Study-wide points: Cytomegalovirus-associated status was assigned to more than 150 TCR beta chains. Cytomegalovirus status was reportedly diagnosed by the classifier with high sensitivity and specificity.

Trimming cost V 10 bases and J 0 bases; bases outside gene matches: 6. This CDR3 contains 14 residues. Germline CDR1 and CDR2: MNHEY and SMNVEV (reference sequence). This clone was seen a single time. Its target is not known. Assay: immunoSEQ multiplex PCR; the TCRdb copy retains only in-frame clones and omits some. The profile shows 200,000 to 300,000 clones, more than 75% of them singletons. The sequenced sample was PBMCs. This rearrangement joins TRBV27 to TRBJ2-1; TRBD2 matches at 7 bases. The sequence came from a man between 18 and 29 years old in good health and CMV-seropositive. Written as DNA, the CDR3 is TGTGCCACCGCGACTAGCAGCTCCTACAATGAGCAGTTCTTC. Its protein product is CATATSSSYNEQFF.